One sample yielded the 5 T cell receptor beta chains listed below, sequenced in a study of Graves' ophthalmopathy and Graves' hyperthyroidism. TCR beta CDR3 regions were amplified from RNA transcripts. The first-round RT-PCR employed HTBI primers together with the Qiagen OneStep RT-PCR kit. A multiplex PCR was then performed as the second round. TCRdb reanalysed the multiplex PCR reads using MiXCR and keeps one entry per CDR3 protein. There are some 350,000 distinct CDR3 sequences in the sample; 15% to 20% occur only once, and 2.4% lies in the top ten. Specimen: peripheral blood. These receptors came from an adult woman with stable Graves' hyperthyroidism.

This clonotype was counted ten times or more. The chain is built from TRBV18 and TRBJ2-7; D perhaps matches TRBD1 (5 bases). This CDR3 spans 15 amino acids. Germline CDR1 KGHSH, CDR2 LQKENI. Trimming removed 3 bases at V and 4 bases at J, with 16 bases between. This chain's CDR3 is CASSPDRARVYEQYF. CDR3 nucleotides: TGTGCCAGCTCACCCGACCGGGCCAGGGTGTACGAGCAGTACTTC.

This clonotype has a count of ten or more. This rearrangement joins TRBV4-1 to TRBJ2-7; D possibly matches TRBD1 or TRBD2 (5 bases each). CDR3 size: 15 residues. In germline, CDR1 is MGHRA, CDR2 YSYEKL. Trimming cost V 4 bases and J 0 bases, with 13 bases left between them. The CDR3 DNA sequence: TGCGCCAGCAGCCCGATCGAGGGGAGCTCCTACGAGCAGTACTTC. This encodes CASSPIEGSSYEQYF.

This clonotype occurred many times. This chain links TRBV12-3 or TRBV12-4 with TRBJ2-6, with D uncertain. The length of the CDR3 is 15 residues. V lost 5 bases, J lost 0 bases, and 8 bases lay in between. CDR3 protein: CASSQGPSGANVLTF. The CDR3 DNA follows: TGTGCCAGCAGTCAAGGGCCCTCTGGGGCCAACGTCCTGACTTTC.

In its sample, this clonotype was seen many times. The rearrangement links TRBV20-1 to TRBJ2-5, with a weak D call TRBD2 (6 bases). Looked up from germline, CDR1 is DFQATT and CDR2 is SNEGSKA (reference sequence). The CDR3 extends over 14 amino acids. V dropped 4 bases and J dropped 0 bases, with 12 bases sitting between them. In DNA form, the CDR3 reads TGCAGTGCTACGGTTAGGACTAACCAAGAGACCCAGTACTTC. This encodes CSATVRTNQETQYF.

The CDR3 region is CASSLRDRVGTGELFF. The CDR3 DNA reads as TGTGCCAGCAGTCTCCGGGACAGGGTTGGAACCGGGGAGCTGTTTTTT. The chain is built from TRBV6-1 and TRBJ2-2, with 9 bases matching TRBD1. From germline, CDR1 is MNHNS and CDR2 SASEGT. V lost 5 bases, J lost 5 bases, and 9 bases stayed unmatched. The CDR3 is 16 amino acids.